This is a list of T cell receptor beta chains from one sample in a study of cytomegalovirus exposure and HLA in healthy donors. Assay: immunoSEQ multiplex PCR; the TCRdb copy retains only in-frame clones and omits some. Of about 210,000 clones listed, around 78% are singletons. The sequenced sample consisted of PBMCs. The receptor set was obtained from a boy younger than 18 in good health and CMV-seronegative. Both conserved end residues are part of each CDR3. The D gene is left open where the match is weak. Clone size is stated in some rows and not others, as once, few, many or a class when expanded.

v_gene,d_gene,j_gene,abundance,CDR3nt,CDR3aa
TRBV7-9,NA,TRBJ2-1,few,TGTGCCAGCAGCCCCCGAAACAGGGACTACAATGAGCAGTTCTTC,CASSPRNRDYNEQFF
TRBV6-5,TRBD2,TRBJ2-7,NA,TGTGCCAGCAGTCGACTAGCGGGAGGGCTGTACGAGCAGTACTTC,CASSRLAGGLYEQYF
TRBV7-6,NA,TRBJ2-2,few,TGTGCCAGCAGCGTACAGGGAGTCCTTAACACCGGGGAGCTGTTTTTT,CASSVQGVLNTGELFF
TRBV7-9,NA,TRBJ2-6,NA,TGTGCCAGCATCGAGCTTAGAGGGGAATCGGGGGCTGGGGCCAACGTCCTGACTTTC,CASIELRGESGAGANVLTF
TRBV5-4,NA,TRBJ2-2,few,TGTGCCAGCAGCTTCTATTCGGGATACACCGGGGAGCTGTTTTTT,CASSFYSGYTGELFF
TRBV14,TRBD1,TRBJ1-1,NA,TGTGCCAGCAGCCGGGGGGACAGGGGGCGAAGTGCTTTCTTT,CASSRGDRGRSAFF
TRBV7-9,TRBD1,TRBJ1-6,NA,TGTGCCAGCAGCCCGGACAGGGGGCATTCACCCCTCCACTTT,CASSPDRGHSPLHF
TRBV5-1,TRBD2,TRBJ2-7,NA,TGCGCCAGCAGCTGGGGAGGCGGGAGGGCCTACGAGCAGTACTTC,CASSWGGGRAYEQYF
TRBV5-1,NA,TRBJ2-3,NA,TGCGCCAGCAGCCCCCTGGGCAGGTCTACTCCAGATACGCAGTATTTT,CASSPLGRSTPDTQYF
TRBV10-3,NA,TRBJ2-7,few,TGTGCCATCAGTGTTGGGGCGTCCTACGAGCAGTACTTC,CAISVGASYEQYF
TRBV6-5,TRBD2,TRBJ2-3,NA,TGTGCCAGCAGTTACCTAGCGGGGGGGCAAGATACGCAGTATTTT,CASSYLAGGQDTQYF
TRBV5-4,TRBD2,TRBJ2-1,NA,TGTGCCAGCAGCTTGGATGCGGGAGCTTACAATGAGCAGTTCTTC,CASSLDAGAYNEQFF
TRBV6-6,NA,TRBJ2-7,few,TGTGCCAGCAGTTCCACTCGAAACTACGAGCAGTACTTC,CASSSTRNYEQYF
TRBV19,NA,TRBJ2-7,NA,TGTGCCAGTAGTGTGCTAGCGAGCTCCTACGAGCAGTACTTC,CASSVLASSYEQYF
TRBV4-1,NA,TRBJ1-2,NA,TGCGCCAGCAGCCCGAATCGGGGGAACCAGCCTAACTATGGCTACACCTTC,CASSPNRGNQPNYGYTF
TRBV30,NA,TRBJ2-2,NA,TGTGCCTGTGACATCGGCGGGGAGCTGTTTTTT,CACDIGGELFF
TRBV6-4,NA,TRBJ1-4,few,TGTGCCAGCAGTCGGGAGGCTAATGAAAAACTGTTTTTT,CASSREANEKLFF
TRBV7-2,TRBD2,TRBJ2-7,NA,TGTGCCAGCAGCTTTCGGGCGGGAGGGCCCTACGAGCAGTACTTC,CASSFRAGGPYEQYF
TRBV5-4,NA,TRBJ2-1,NA,TGTGCCAGCAGCTTGGACTCGAGCTCCTACAATGAGCAGTTCTTC,CASSLDSSSYNEQFF
TRBV19,NA,TRBJ1-2,NA,TGTGCCAGTAGTATTTCGGTACAGGTAGGCGATGGCTACACCTTC,CASSISVQVGDGYTF
TRBV6-6,NA,TRBJ1-4,NA,TGTGCCAGCAGTTTACCCGGGGACTCCGTAAGGGTGTTTTTT,CASSLPGDSVRVFF
TRBV5-1,NA,TRBJ2-3,NA,TGCGCCAGCGCTGATCCCCCTACGACAAATACGCAGTATTTT,CASADPPTTNTQYF
TRBV10-3,NA,TRBJ1-1,NA,TGTGCCATCACCCCGGACAGTAGGGGCACTGAAGCTTTCTTT,CAITPDSRGTEAFF
TRBV5-1,TRBD1,TRBJ2-2,once,TGCGCCAGCAGCTGGACAGGGGGAGACACCGGGGAGCTGTTTTTT,CASSWTGGDTGELFF
TRBV11-2,NA,TRBJ2-2,NA,TGTGCCAGCAGCTTACGCGACACCGGGGAGCTGTTTTTT,CASSLRDTGELFF
TRBV5-1,TRBD1,TRBJ2-1,NA,TGCGCCAGCAGTCAAGGACAGGTCTACAATGAGCAGTTCTTC,CASSQGQVYNEQFF
TRBV5-1,TRBD2,TRBJ2-5,few,TGCGCCAGCAGCCTAGGGACTAGCGGGGGCCGCATCCAAGAGACCCAGTACTTC,CASSLGTSGGRIQETQYF
TRBV19,TRBD2,TRBJ2-7,NA,TGTGCCAGTAGTACGGGACTAGCGGGATACGAGCAGTACTTC,CASSTGLAGYEQYF
TRBV5-1,NA,TRBJ1-2,NA,TGCGCCAGCAGCTTTTCCAGGGGATGCGGCTACACCTTC,CASSFSRGCGYTF
TRBV6-7,NA,TRBJ1-5,NA,TGTGCCAGCAGTTACGGCTCCCAAATTCAGCCCCAGCATTTT,CASSYGSQIQPQHF
TRBV4-1,TRBD1,TRBJ1-5,NA,TGCGCCAGCAGCCAAGTAGGACAGGGGAATCAGCCCCAGCATTTT,CASSQVGQGNQPQHF
TRBV27,NA,TRBJ1-2,NA,TGTGCCAGCAGTTTAGCAGGGCCTAACTATGGCTACACCTTC,CASSLAGPNYGYTF
TRBV2,NA,TRBJ2-7,NA,TGTGCCAGCACCGTGGCCAGGGGAGGGGACCTTGGGTACGAGCAGTACTTC,CASTVARGGDLGYEQYF
TRBV4-1,TRBD1,TRBJ2-3,once,TGCGCCAGCAGCCAGTGGACAGGAGGAGATACGCAGTATTTT,CASSQWTGGDTQYF
TRBV19,NA,TRBJ1-1,NA,TGTGCCAGTAGAGACAGCTCGAAAGCTTTCTTT,CASRDSSKAFF
TRBV7-3,NA,TRBJ1-2,NA,TGTGCCAGCAGTCCGGGACAAAATAACTATGGCTACACCTTC,CASSPGQNNYGYTF
TRBV7-2,TRBD2,TRBJ2-1,NA,TGTGCCAGCAGCTTGTTTAGCGGGAGTGAGCAGTTCTTC,CASSLFSGSEQFF
TRBV27,NA,TRBJ1-5,NA,TGTGCCAGCAGTTTATTGGGGAGCTTGGGCAATCAGCCCCAGCATTTT,CASSLLGSLGNQPQHF
TRBV15,NA,TRBJ2-7,NA,TGTGCCACCAGCAGTAGAGGAGGGATCGAGCAGTACTTC,CATSSRGGIEQYF
TRBV11-3,NA,TRBJ1-1,NA,TGTGCCAGCAGCTCCGCGGCAGGGGCTGGTGAAGCTTTCTTT,CASSSAAGAGEAFF
TRBV6-1,TRBD2,TRBJ2-7,NA,TGTGCCAGCAGTGAAACGAACGGGGGGGCCGACGAGCAGTACTTC,CASSETNGGADEQYF
TRBV13,NA,TRBJ2-2,few,TGTGCCAGCAGCTTAGGGCCCGGGATCACGAACACCGGGGAGCTGTTTTTT,CASSLGPGITNTGELFF
TRBV7-8,NA,TRBJ2-7,NA,TGTGCCAGCAGCTTAGCTGCCACGCCGGGGGTGAATTTACCCTACGAGCAGTACTTC,CASSLAATPGVNLPYEQYF
TRBV7-6,TRBD1,TRBJ2-7,NA,TGTGCCAGCAGCCACAATTTCGGACAGGGGGCGCGGGAGCAGTACTTC,CASSHNFGQGAREQYF
TRBV4-2,TRBD2,TRBJ2-1,NA,TGTGCCAGCAGCCAAGATCGCGCGGGAGGAGAGGGCGATGAGCAGTTCTTC,CASSQDRAGGEGDEQFF
TRBV10-2,TRBD1,TRBJ2-7,few,TGCGCCAGCAGTAGGGACAGTTCCTACGAGCAGTACTTC,CASSRDSSYEQYF
TRBV11-3,NA,TRBJ2-1,NA,TGTGCCACCCACCTCGCCGGGGATGAGCAGTTCTTC,CATHLAGDEQFF
TRBV4-2,TRBD2,TRBJ2-1,NA,TGTGCCAGCAGCCCTCGCCCTCTAGCGGGGAACCCCAATGAGCAGTTCTTC,CASSPRPLAGNPNEQFF
TRBV7-2,TRBD2,TRBJ2-7,NA,TGTGCCAGCAGCTTAATAGGACTAGGAGCCTACGAGCAGTACTTC,CASSLIGLGAYEQYF
TRBV30,NA,TRBJ2-1,NA,TGTGCCTGGAGTGTACAGGTTTACAATGAGCAGTTCTTC,CAWSVQVYNEQFF
TRBV5-4,TRBD1,TRBJ1-6,NA,TGTGCCAGCAGCTCGGACAGGGGCGTTTATTCACCCCTCCACTTT,CASSSDRGVYSPLHF
TRBV5-1,NA,TRBJ1-1,NA,NA,CASSLVGTGNTEAFF
TRBV9,NA,TRBJ2-7,NA,TGTGCCAGCAGCGTAGAGGCGGGATACGAGCAGTACTTC,CASSVEAGYEQYF
TRBV28,NA,TRBJ1-1,NA,TGTGCCAGCAGTTTTGGTCCCTCGGACACTGAAGCTTTCTTT,CASSFGPSDTEAFF
TRBV30,NA,TRBJ2-1,NA,TGTGCCTGGAAGCGCGGGGTAGCCGATGAGCAGTTCTTC,CAWKRGVADEQFF
TRBV29-1,TRBD2,TRBJ2-5,NA,TGCAGCGTTGCCCCTAGTAGCGGGGGGCCGGGGGAGACCCAGTACTTC,CSVAPSSGGPGETQYF
TRBV19,TRBD1,TRBJ2-2,NA,TGTGCCAGTAGTATAGATCTAGGACAGGGGAACACCGGGGAGCTGTTTTTT,CASSIDLGQGNTGELFF
TRBV28,NA,TRBJ1-1,NA,TGTGCCAGCAGTTTTTTAAGGGGTCCTGAAGCTTTCTTT,CASSFLRGPEAFF